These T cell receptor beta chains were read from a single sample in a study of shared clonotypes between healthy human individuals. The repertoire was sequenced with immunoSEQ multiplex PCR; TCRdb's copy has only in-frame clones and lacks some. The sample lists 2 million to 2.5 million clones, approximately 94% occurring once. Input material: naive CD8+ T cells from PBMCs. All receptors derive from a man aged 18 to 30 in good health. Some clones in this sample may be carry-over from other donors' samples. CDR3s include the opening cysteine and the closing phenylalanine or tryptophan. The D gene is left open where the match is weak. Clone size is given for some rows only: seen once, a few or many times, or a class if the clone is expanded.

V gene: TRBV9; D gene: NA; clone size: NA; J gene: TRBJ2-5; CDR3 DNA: TGTGCCAGCAATAGGGTCCTAAATGGGGAGACCCAGTACTTC; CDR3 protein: CASNRVLNGETQYF
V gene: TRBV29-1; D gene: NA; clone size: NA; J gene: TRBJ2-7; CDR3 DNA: TGCAGCGTTGAGGTCGGCATCACGCCCTACGAGCAGTACTTC; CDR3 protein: CSVEVGITPYEQYF
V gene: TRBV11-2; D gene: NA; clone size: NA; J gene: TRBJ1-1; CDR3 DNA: TGTGCCAGCAGCCTTGAAAGAAACACTGAAGCTTTCTTT; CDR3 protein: CASSLERNTEAFF
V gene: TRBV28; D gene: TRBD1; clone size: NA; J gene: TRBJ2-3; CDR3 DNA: TGTGCCAGCAGTTTGGGGGACAGTCCCGAGTATTTT; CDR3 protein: CASSLGDSPEYF
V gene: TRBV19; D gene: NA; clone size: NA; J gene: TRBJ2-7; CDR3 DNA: TGTGCCAGTCGGGACGGGAACTACGAGCAGTACTTC; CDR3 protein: CASRDGNYEQYF
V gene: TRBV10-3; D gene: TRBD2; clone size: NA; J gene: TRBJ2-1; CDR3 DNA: TGTGCCATCAGTGCCCCCGAACTAGCGCCCAATGAGCAGTTCTTC; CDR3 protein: CAISAPELAPNEQFF
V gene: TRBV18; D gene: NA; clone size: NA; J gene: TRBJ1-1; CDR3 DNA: TGTGCCAGCTCAATCAGTCCACCCTGGGATATGAACACTGAAGCTTTCTTT; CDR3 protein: CASSISPPWDMNTEAFF
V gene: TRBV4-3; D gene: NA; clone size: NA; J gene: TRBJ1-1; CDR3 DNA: TGCGCCAGCAGCCCGGGGGTTCTTGGGCAGATGAACACTGAAGCTTTCTTT; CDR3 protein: CASSPGVLGQMNTEAFF
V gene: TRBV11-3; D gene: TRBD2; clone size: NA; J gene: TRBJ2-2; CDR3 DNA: TGTGCCAGCAGCACCCGGACTAGCGGGAGCGGCGGGGAGCTGTTTTTT; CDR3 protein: CASSTRTSGSGGELFF
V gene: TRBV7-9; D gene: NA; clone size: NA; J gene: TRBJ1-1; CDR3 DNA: TGTGCCAGCTTATTAACCCGGAATAACACTGAAGCTTTCTTT; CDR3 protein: CASLLTRNNTEAFF
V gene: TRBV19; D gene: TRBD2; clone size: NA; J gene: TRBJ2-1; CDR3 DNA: TGTGCCAGTAGTATCCTTCTGCGGGGGGTAGATGAGCAGTTCTTC; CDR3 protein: CASSILLRGVDEQFF
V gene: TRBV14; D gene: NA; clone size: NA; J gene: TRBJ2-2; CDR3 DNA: TGTGCCAGCAGCCAAGATCCGGGGACGGGTACAGCCGGGGAGCTGTTTTTT; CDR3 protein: CASSQDPGTGTAGELFF
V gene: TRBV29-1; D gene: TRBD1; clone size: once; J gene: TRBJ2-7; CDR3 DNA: TGCAGCGTTGAGCTAGGGACAGGGGCCGGGGAGCAGTACTTC; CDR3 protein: CSVELGTGAGEQYF
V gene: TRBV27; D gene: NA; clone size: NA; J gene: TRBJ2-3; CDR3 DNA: TGTGCCAGCAGCTCACTAGGACGCACAGATACGCAGTATTTT; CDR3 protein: CASSSLGRTDTQYF
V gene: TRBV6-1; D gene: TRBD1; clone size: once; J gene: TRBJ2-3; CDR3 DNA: TGTGCCAGCAGTGTTCCCAGGGGGAGCACAGATACGCAGTATTTT; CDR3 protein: CASSVPRGSTDTQYF
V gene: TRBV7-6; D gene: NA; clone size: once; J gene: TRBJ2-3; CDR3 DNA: TGTGCCAGCAGCTCCAACGACCCTAGCACAGATACGCAGTATTTT; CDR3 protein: CASSSNDPSTDTQYF
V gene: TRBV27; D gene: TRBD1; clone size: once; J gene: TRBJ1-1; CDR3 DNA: TGTGCCAGCACCGTCACAGGGGTTGGAACTGAAGCTTTCTTT; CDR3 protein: CASTVTGVGTEAFF
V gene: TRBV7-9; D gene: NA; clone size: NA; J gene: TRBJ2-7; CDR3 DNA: TGTGCCAGCAGCTTAGAGGGGGGGCGCATCGCCGAGCAGTACTTC; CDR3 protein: CASSLEGGRIAEQYF
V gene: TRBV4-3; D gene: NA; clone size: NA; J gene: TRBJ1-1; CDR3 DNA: TGCGCCAGCAGCCTAGGACAATATAACACTGAAGCTTTCTTT; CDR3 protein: CASSLGQYNTEAFF
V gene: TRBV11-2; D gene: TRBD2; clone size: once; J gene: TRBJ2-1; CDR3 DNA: TGTGCCAGCAGCTTAAAACTGGGAGGGGCCCCGGAGACATACAATGAGCAGTTCTTC; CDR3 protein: CASSLKLGGAPETYNEQFF
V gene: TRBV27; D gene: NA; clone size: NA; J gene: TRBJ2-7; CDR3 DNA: TGTGCCAGCAGTTCGGGATTTACCTACGAGCAGTACTTC; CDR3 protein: CASSSGFTYEQYF
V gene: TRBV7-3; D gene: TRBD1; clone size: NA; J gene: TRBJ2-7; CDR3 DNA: TGTGCCAGCAGCTTGACAGGGAACAGCTACGAGCAGTACTTC; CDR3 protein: CASSLTGNSYEQYF
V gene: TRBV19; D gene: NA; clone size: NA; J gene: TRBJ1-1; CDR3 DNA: TGTGCCAGTAGGACGGACAGGAACACTGAAGCTTTCTTT; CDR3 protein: CASRTDRNTEAFF
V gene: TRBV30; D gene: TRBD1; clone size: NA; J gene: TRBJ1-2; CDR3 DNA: TGTGCCTGGAGTGTACTACAGGGACAGGGAGTAGGTGGCTACACCTTC; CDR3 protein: CAWSVLQGQGVGGYTF
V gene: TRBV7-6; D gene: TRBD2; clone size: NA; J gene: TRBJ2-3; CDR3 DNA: TGTGCCAGCAGCCCCGAAGGACTAGCGGGACCGACAGATACGCAGTATTTT; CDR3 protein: CASSPEGLAGPTDTQYF
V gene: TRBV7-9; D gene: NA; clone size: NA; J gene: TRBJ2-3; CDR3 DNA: TGTGCCAGCAGCCCACCTGCGAAGGCCCCCACGGATACGCAGTATTTT; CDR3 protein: CASSPPAKAPTDTQYF
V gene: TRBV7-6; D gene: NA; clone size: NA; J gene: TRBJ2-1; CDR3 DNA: TGTGCCAGCAGCTTAGCGGGTGTTACCTACAATGAGCAGTTCTTC; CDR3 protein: CASSLAGVTYNEQFF
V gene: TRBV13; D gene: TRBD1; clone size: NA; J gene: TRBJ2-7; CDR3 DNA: TGTGCCAGCAGCCCCCGGGACAGGCCCTACGAGCAGTACTTC; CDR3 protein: CASSPRDRPYEQYF
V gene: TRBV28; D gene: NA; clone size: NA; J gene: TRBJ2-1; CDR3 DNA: TGTGCCAGCAGTTTATGGGGCAGGGCAAATGAGCAGTTCTTC; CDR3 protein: CASSLWGRANEQFF
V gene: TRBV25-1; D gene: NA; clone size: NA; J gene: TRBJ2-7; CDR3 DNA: TGTGCCAGCAGTGAATTTGGGGATCCCTACGAGCAGTACTTC; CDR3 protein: CASSEFGDPYEQYF
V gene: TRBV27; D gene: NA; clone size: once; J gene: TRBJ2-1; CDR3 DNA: TGTGCCAGCAGTTTACGGCGAGATGAGCAGTTCTTC; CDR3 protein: CASSLRRDEQFF
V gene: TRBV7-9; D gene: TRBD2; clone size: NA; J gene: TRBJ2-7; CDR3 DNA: TGTGCCAGCAGCCGATTCGGGACTAGCGGCGCCTACGAGCAGTACTTC; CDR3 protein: CASSRFGTSGAYEQYF
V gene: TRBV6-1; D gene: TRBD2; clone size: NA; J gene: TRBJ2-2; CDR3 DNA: TGTGCCAGCAGTGTTACTAGCGGGAGAACCGGGGAGCTGTTTTTT; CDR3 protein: CASSVTSGRTGELFF
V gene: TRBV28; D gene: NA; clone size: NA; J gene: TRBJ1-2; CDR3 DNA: TGTGCCAGCAGTTTCTTGAATGGGGGCCACTATGGCTACACCTTC; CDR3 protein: CASSFLNGGHYGYTF
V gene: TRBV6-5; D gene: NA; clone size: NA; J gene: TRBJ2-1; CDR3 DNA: TGTGCCAGCAGTTACTACGAGGGAGTGGAGCAGTTCTTC; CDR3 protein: CASSYYEGVEQFF
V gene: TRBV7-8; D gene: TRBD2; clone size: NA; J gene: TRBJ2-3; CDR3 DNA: TGTGCCAGCAGCTCGATCCTAGCGGGAGGGCCCACAGATACGCAGTATTTT; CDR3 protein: CASSSILAGGPTDTQYF
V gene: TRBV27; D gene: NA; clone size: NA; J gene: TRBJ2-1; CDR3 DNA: TGTGCCAGCAGTTTATCGATCCCTTCCTACAATGAGCAGTTCTTC; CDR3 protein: CASSLSIPSYNEQFF
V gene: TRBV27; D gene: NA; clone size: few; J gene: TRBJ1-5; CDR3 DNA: TGTGCCAGCAGCCTTCAAACAGGGAATCAGCCCCAGCATTTT; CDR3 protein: CASSLQTGNQPQHF
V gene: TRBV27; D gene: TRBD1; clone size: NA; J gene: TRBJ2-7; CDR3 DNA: TGTGCCAGCAGTCCCCGGGACAGGGCATACATTAGCTCCTACGAGCAGTACTTC; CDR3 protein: CASSPRDRAYISSYEQYF
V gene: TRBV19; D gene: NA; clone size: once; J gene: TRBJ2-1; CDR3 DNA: TGTGCAAGTAAGGGGGGGGAACTACTTGAGCAGTTCTTC; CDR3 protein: CASKGGELLEQFF
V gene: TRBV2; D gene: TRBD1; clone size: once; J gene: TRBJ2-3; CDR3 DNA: TGTGCCAGCGCGCGGGACAGGGCCACAGATACGCAGTATTTT; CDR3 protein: CASARDRATDTQYF